The clone carrying this T cell receptor (beta chain) was seen only once. Its antigen is unidentified. These data belong to a study of T cell responses to AZD1222 COVID-19 vaccine. The wider study: Second doses at about 4 or about 12 weeks were pooled. Study results and caveats: Mapped onto spike, vaccine-associated CD4 TCRs spanned it and were dominant at 160-218 and 743-854. Repertoire sampling happened only post peak T cell response. When two AZD1222 doses had been given, Spike-specific TCR breadth and depth rose.

V lost 1 base and J lost 2; bases outside the gene matches: 1. Per the germline V gene, CDR1 is LGHDT and CDR2 is YNNKEL (reference sequence). The CDR3 consists of 14 residues. Assay used: immunoSEQ multiplex PCR; TCRdb lists only in-frame clones, some missing. The repertoire holds about 84,000 clones, with roughly 87% as singletons. This chain connects TRBV3-1 (or the pseudogene TRBV3-2) to TRBJ1-2, with 7 nucleotides matching TRBD1. Sequenced material: peripheral blood, taken on day 0 of AZD1222 vaccination. The clonotype comes from an adult in good health. CDR3 sequence reads: CASSQGQGNYGYTF. The CDR3, as DNA: TGTGCCAGCAGCCAAGGACAGGGCAACTATGGCTACACCTTC.